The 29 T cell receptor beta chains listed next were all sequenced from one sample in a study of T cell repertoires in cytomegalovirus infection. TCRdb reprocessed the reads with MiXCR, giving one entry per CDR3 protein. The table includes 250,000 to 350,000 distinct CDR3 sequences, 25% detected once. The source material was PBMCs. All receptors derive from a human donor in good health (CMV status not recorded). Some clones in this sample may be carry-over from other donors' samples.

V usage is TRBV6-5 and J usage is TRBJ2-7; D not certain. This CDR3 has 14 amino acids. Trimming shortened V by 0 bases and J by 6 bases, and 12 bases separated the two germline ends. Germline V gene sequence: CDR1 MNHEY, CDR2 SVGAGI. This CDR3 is CASSYSRVGSEQYF. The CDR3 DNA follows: TGTGCCAGCAGTTACTCCCGTGTTGGATCCGAGCAGTACTTC.

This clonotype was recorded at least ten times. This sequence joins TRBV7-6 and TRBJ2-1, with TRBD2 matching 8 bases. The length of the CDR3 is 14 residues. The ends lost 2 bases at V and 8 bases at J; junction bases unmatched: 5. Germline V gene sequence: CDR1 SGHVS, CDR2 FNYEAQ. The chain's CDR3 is CASSLQSGSDEQFF. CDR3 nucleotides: TGTGCCAGCAGCTTACAGAGCGGGAGTGATGAGCAGTTCTTC.

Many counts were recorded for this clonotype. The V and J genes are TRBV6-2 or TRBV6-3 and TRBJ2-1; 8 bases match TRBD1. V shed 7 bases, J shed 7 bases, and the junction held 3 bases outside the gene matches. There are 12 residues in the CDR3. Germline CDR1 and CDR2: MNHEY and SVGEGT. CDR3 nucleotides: TGTGCCAGCAATACAGGGGGAAATGAGCAGTTCTTC. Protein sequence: CASNTGGNEQFF.

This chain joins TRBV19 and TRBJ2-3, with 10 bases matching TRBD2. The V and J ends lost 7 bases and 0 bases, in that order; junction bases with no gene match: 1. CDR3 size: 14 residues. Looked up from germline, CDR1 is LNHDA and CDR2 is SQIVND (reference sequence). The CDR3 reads CASMTSGSTDTQYF. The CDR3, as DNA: TGTGCCAGTATGACTAGCGGGAGCACAGATACGCAGTATTTT.

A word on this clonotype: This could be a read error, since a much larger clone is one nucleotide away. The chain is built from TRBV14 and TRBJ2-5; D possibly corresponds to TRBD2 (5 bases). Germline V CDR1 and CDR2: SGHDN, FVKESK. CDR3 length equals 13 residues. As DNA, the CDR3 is TGTGCCAGCAGCCAAGTGTGGGGAGAGAACCAGTACTTC. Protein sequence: CASSQVWGENQYF.

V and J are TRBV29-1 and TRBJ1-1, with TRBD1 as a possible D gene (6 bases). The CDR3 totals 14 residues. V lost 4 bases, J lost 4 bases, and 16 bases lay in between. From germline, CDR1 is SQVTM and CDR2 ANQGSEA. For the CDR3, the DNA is TGCAGCGTTGTCGGGGGGCAAGTCAGCACTGAAGCTTTCTTT. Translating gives CSVVGGQVSTEAFF.

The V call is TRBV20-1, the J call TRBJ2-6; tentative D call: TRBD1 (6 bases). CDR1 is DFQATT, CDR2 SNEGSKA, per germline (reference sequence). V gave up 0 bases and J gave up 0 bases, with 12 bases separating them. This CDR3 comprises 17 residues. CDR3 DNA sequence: TGCAGTGCTAGAGATGGTGGACAGTTCTCTGGGGCCAACGTCCTGACTTTC. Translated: CSARDGGQFSGANVLTF.

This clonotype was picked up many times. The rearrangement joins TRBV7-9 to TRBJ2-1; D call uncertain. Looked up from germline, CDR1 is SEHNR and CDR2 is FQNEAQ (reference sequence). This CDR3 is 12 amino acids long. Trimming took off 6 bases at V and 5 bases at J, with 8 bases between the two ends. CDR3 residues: CASSSRHNEQFF. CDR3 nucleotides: TGTGCCAGCAGTTCCCGACACAATGAGCAGTTCTTC.

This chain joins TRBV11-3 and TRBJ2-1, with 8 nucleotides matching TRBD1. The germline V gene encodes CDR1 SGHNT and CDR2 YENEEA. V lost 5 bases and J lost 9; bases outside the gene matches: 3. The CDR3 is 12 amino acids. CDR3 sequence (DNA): TGTGCCAGCAGCCGTGACAGGGGTGAGCAGTTCTTC. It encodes CASSRDRGEQFF.

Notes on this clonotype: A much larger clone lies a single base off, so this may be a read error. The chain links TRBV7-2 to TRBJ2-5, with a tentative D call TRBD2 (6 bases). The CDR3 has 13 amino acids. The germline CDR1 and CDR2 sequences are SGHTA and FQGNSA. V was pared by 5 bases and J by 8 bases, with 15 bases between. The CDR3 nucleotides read TGTGCCAGCAGCCGGGACTTGGTCGATACCCAGTACTTC. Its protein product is CASSRDLVDTQYF.

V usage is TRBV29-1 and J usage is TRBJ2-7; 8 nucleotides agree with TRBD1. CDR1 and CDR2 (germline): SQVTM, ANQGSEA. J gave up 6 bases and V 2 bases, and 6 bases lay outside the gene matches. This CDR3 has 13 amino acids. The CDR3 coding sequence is TGCAGCGTTGAACAGGGGGCCGCCTCCGAGCAGTACTTC. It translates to CSVEQGAASEQYF.

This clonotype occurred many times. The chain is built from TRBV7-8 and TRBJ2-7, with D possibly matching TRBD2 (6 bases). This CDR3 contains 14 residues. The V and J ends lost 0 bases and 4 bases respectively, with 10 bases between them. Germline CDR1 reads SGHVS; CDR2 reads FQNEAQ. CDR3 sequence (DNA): TGTGCCAGCAGCTTAGCGGGAGGAGGATACGAGCAGTACTTC. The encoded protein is CASSLAGGGYEQYF.

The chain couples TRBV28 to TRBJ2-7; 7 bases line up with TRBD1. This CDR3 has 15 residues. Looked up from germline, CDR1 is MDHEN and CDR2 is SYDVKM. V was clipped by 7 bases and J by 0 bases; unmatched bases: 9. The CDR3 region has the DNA TGTGCCAGCACCGACCCGACAGGGATCTCCTACGAGCAGTACTTC. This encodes CASTDPTGISYEQYF.

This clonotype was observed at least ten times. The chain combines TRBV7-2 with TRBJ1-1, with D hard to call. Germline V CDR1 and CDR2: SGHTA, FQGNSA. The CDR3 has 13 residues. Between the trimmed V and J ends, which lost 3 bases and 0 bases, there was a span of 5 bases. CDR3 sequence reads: CASSFDMNTEAFF. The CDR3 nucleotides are TGTGCCAGCAGCTTTGATATGAACACTGAAGCTTTCTTT.

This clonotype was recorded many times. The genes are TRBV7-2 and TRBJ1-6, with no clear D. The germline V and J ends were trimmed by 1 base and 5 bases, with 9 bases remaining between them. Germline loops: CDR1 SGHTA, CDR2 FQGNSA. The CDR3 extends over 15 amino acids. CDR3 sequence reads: CASSLGSGNNSPLHF. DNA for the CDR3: TGTGCCAGCAGCTTAGGGTCTGGGAATAATTCACCCCTCCACTTT.

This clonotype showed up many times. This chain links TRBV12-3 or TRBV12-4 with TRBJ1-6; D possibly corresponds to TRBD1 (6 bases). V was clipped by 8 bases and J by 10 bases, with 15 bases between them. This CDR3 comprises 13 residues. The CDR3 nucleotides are TGTGCCAGCCAGGGGCAGCTACGATCACCCCTCCACTTT. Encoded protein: CASQGQLRSPLHF.

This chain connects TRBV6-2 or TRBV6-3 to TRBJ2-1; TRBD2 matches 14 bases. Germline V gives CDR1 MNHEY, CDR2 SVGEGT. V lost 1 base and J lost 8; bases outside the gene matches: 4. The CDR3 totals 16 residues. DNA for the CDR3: TGTGCCAGCAGTTACTACGGGACTAGCGGGAGCTATGAGCAGTTCTTC. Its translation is CASSYYGTSGSYEQFF.

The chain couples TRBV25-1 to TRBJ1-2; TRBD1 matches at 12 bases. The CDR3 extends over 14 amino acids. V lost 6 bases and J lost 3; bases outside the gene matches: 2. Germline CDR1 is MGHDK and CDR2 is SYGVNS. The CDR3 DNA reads TGTGCCAGCAGGGGGACAGGGGGCGACTATGGCTACACCTTC. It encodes CASRGTGGDYGYTF.

This CDR3 is CASNPSSTQNTEAFF. As DNA, the CDR3 is TGTGCCAGCAACCCCAGCTCTACCCAGAACACTGAAGCTTTCTTT. V and J are TRBV28 and TRBJ1-1, with D unclear. Trimming took off 7 bases at V and 1 base at J, with 16 bases between the two ends. This CDR3 is built from 15 residues. Germline loops: CDR1 MDHEN, CDR2 SYDVKM.

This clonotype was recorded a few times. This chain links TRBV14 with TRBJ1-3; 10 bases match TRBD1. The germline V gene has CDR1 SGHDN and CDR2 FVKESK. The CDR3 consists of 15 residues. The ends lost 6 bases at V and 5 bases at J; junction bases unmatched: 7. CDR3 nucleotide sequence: TGTGCCAGCAGTCGGGACAGGGGTTATAGAAACACCATATATTTT. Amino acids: CASSRDRGYRNTIYF.

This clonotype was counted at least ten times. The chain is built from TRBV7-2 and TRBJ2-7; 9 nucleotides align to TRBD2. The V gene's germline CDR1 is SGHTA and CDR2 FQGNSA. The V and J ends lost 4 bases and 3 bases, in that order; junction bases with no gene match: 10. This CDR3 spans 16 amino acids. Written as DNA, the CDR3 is TGTGCCAGCAGCTGGGGGGGACGACTAGCGGTCTACGAGCAGTACTTC. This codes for CASSWGGRLAVYEQYF.

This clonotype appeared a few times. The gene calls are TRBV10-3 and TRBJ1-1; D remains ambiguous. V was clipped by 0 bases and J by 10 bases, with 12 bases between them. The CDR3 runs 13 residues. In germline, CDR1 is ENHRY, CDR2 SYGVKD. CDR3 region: CAISESDLYSAFF. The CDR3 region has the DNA TGTGCCATCAGTGAGTCCGACCTTTATTCAGCTTTCTTT.

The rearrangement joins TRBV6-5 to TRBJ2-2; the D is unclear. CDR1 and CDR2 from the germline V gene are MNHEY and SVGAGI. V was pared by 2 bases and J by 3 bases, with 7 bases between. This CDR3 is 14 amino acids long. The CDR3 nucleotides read TGTGCCAGCAGTTACGGCCTTTACACCGGGGAGCTGTTTTTT. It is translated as CASSYGLYTGELFF.

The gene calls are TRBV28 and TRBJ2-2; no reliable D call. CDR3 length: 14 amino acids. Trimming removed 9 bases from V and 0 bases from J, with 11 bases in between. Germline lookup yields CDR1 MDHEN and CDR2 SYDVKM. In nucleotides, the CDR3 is TGTGCCAGTGTCTACCGCCCGAACACCGGGGAGCTGTTTTTT. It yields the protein CASVYRPNTGELFF.

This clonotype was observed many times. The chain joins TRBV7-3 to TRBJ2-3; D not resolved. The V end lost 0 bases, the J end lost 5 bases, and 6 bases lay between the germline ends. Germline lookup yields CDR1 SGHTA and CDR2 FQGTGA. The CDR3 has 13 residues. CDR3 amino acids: CASSLTSRDTQYF. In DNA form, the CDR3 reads TGTGCCAGCAGCTTAACGTCGAGAGATACGCAGTATTTT.

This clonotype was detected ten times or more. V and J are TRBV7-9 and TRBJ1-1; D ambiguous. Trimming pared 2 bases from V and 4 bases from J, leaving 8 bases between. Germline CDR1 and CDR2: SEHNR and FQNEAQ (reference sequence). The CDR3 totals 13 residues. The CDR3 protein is CASSLRLGTEAFF. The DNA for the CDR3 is TGTGCCAGCAGCTTAAGATTAGGCACTGAAGCTTTCTTT.

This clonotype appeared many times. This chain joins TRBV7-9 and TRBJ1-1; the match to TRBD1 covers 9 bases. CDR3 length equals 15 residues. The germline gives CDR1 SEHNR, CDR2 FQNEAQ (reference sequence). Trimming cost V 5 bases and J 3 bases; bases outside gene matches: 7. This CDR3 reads CASSTTGQGYTEAFF. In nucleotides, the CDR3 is TGTGCCAGCAGCACAACTGGACAGGGGTACACTGAAGCTTTCTTT.

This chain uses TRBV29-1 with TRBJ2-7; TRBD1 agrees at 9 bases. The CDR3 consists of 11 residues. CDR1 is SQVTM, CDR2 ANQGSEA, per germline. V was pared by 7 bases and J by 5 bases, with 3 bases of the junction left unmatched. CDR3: CSADRGNEQYF. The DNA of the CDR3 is TGCAGCGCTGACAGGGGGAACGAGCAGTACTTC.

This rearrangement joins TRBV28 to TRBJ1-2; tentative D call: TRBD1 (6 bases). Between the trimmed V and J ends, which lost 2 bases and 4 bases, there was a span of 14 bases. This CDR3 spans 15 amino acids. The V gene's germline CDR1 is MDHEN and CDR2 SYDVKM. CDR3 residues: CASSLVRGPPYGYTF. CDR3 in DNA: TGTGCCAGCAGTTTAGTTCGGGGGCCTCCCTATGGCTACACCTTC.